The 8 T cell receptor beta chains below come from one sample, sequenced in a study of radiotherapy plus CTLA-4 blockade in lung cancer. Assay: immunoSEQ multiplex PCR; the TCRdb copy retains only in-frame clones and omits some. The data contain around 45,000 clones, around 72% of them singletons. The material sequenced was peripheral blood, taken from a patient treated with radiotherapy plus ipilimumab. The receptors shown here come from a human donor with non-small cell lung cancer who had a complete response to radiotherapy plus ipilimumab.

The V call is TRBV25-1, the J call TRBJ2-3; possibly TRBD2 for D (6 bases). Trimming took 5 bases from V and 2 from J, leaving 14 bases between them. The CDR3 runs to 15 residues. Per germline, CDR1 MGHDK and CDR2 SYGVNS. The CDR3 region has the DNA TGTGCCAGCAGTATCGGAGCGGGTAACACAGATACGCAGTATTTT. This encodes CASSIGAGNTDTQYF.

This clone was recorded a few times. V gene TRBV7-2 combines with J gene TRBJ1-3, with TRBD1 as a possible D gene (5 bases). Germline V lookup: CDR1 SGHTA, CDR2 FQGNSA. Trimming pared 5 bases from V and 1 base from J, leaving 9 bases between. This CDR3 has 14 residues. This CDR3 is CASSRSGSGNTIYF. The CDR3 DNA sequence: TGTGCCAGCAGCCGTTCAGGGTCTGGAAACACCATATATTTT.

V and J are TRBV11-2 and TRBJ2-2; maybe TRBD2 (5 bases). The CDR3 is made up of 13 amino acids. With 4 bases removed from V and 6 bases from J, the gap between germline ends came to 9 bases. In germline, CDR1 is SGHAT, CDR2 FQNNGV. This CDR3 is CASSSTSSGELFF. The CDR3 DNA sequence: TGTGCCAGCAGCTCAACTAGTTCCGGGGAGCTGTTTTTT.

The CDR3 DNA is TGCAGCGCCCGGACTAGCGCGGCCTACGAGCAGTACTTC. It codes for CSARTSAAYEQYF. The V and J genes are TRBV29-1 and TRBJ2-7; 9 nucleotides match TRBD2. There are 13 residues in the CDR3. CDR1 and CDR2 from the germline V gene are SQVTM and ANQGSEA. Unmatched junction bases numbered 6, after V lost 7 bases and J lost 2 bases.

This clone appeared a single time. Here the CDR3 reads CASSRDRPLLSYEQYF. CDR3 DNA: TGTGCCAGCAGTCGGGACAGGCCGCTTCTCTCCTACGAGCAGTACTTC. This chain joins TRBV28 and TRBJ2-7; 8 positions match TRBD1. The trim removed 5 bases at V and 0 bases at J, leaving 9 bases unmatched. CDR3 length: 16 amino acids. CDR1 MDHEN and CDR2 SYDVKM come from the germline V gene.

J is TRBJ1-4 and V is TRBV10-2; no clear D gene. The V end was cut by 5 bases, the J end by 7 bases, with 11 bases between. Germline assignment: CDR1 WSHSY and CDR2 SAAADI. The CDR3 loop spans 13 amino acids. CDR3 bases: TGCGCCAGCAGTTACCCTGGACTTGAAAAACTGTTTTTT. Translation gives CASSYPGLEKLFF.

The chain employs TRBV9 and TRBJ2-1; a weak D match, TRBD2 (5 bases). Trimming stripped 0 bases from V and 3 bases from J, with 7 bases between. From germline, CDR1 is SGDLS and CDR2 YYNGEE. The CDR3 runs 14 residues. CDR3 region: CASSVAGNYNEQFF. Here the CDR3 DNA reads TGTGCCAGCAGCGTAGCGGGGAACTACAATGAGCAGTTCTTC.

V is TRBV5-4 and J is TRBJ1-4; 9 bases agree with TRBD1. The V segment lost 3 bases and the J segment 6 bases; nucleotides outside the gene matches: 3. The CDR3 consists of 14 residues. CDR1 and CDR2 (germline): SGHNT, YYREEE (reference sequence). As DNA, the CDR3 is TGTGCCAGCAGCTCCGGGACAGGGTATGAAAAACTGTTTTTT. Amino acids: CASSSGTGYEKLFF.